What follows are 5 T cell receptor beta chains derived from one specimen sequenced in a study of blood T cell repertoires in COVID-19. The table came from immunoSEQ multiplex PCR; TCRdb's copy has only in-frame clones and leaves some out. The sample shows roughly 170,000 clones, 70% to 80% of them seen only once. Sequencing used peripheral blood. The receptors were sampled from a woman between 55 and 75 years old with COVID-19, enrolled during active disease.

V gene TRBV10-3 combines with J gene TRBJ2-3, with TRBD2 as a possible D gene (7 bases). CDR3 length equals 16 residues. V lost 2 bases to trimming and J lost 2 bases, with 14 bases between them. Germline CDR1 is ENHRY and CDR2 is SYGVKD. Written as DNA, the CDR3 is TGTGCCATCAGTGAGGGGAGGGGGGGCTCCACAGATACGCAGTATTTT. It codes for CAISEGRGGSTDTQYF.

The V call is TRBV12-3 or TRBV12-4, the J call TRBJ1-2; D is unresolved. CDR3 length: 11 residues. V was cut by 5 bases and J by 6 bases, with 7 bases left in between. The CDR3 DNA reads TGTGCCAGCAGTCAGTTTGATGGCTACACCTTC. Translating gives CASSQFDGYTF.

With regard to this clone: A read error may be the cause here, since a much bigger clone is one base away. Within the sample, other DNA sequences also encode this same CDR3. J is TRBJ1-1 and V is TRBV11-3; D is uncertain. The ends were cut back, 0 bases at V and 1 base at J, with 3 bases in the middle. The CDR3 is 13 amino acids. The germline CDR1 and CDR2 sequences are SGHNT and YENEEA. The CDR3 loop is CASSLDRNTEAFF. The CDR3 nucleotides read TGTGCCAGCAGCTTAGACAGGAACACTGAAGCTTTCTTT.

The rearrangement links TRBV28 to TRBJ1-5, with TRBD1 matching 7 bases. The CDR3 length is 14 residues. Germline V gene data show CDR1 as MDHEN and CDR2 as SYDVKM. Losses at the gene ends were 3 bases for V and 1 base for J; bases not matched to a gene: 0. The CDR3: CASSLTGSNQPQHF. The CDR3 nucleotides read TGTGCCAGCAGTTTGACAGGGAGCAATCAGCCCCAGCATTTT.

The rearrangement uses TRBV12-3 or TRBV12-4 and TRBJ2-7; the match to TRBD2 covers 7 bases. There are 13 residues in the CDR3. The V gene end was trimmed by 6 bases and the J gene end by 3 bases; junction bases not matched to a gene: 5. CDR3 DNA: TGTGCCAGCAGCCCCGGGAGGTACTACGAGCAGTACTTC. Translating it yields CASSPGRYYEQYF.